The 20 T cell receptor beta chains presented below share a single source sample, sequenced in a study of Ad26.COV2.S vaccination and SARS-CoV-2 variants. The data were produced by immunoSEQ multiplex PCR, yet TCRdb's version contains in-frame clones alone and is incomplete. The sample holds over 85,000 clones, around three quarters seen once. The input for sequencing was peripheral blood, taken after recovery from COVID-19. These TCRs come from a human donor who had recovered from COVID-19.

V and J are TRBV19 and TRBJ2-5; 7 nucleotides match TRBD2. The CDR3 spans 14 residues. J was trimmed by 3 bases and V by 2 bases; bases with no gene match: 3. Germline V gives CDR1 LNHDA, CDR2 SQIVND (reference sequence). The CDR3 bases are TGTGCCAGTAGTATAATGGGGGGGAAAGAGACCCAGTACTTC. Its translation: CASSIMGGKETQYF.

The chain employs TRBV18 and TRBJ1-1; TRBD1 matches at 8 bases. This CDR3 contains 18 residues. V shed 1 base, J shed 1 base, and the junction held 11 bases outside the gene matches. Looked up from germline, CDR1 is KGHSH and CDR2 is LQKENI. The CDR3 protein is CASSPRGSGGLRNTEAFF. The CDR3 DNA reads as TGTGCCAGCTCACCACGGGGATCAGGGGGCTTAAGGAACACTGAAGCTTTCTTT.

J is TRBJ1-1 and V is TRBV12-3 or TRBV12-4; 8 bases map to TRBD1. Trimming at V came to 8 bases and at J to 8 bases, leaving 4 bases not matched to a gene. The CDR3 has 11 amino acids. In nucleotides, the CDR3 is TGTGCCAGCCACCAGGGGGCAGAAGCTTTCTTT. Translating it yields CASHQGAEAFF.

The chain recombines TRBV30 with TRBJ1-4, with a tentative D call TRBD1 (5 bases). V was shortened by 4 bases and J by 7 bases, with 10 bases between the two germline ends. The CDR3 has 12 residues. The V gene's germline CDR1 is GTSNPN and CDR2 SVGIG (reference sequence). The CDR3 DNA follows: TGTGCCTGGAAAAGGGGAGGTGAAAAACTGTTTTTT. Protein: CAWKRGGEKLFF. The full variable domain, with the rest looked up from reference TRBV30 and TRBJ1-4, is SQTIHQWPATLVQPVGSPLSLECTVEGTSNPNLYWYRQAAGRGLQLLFYSVGIGQISSEVPQNLSASRPQDRQFILSSKKLLLSDSGFYLCAWKRGGEKLFFGSGTQLSVL.

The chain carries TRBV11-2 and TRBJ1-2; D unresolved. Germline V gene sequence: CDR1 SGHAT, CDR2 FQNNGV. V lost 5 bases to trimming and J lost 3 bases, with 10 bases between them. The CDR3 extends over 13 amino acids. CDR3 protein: CASSPSVDYGYTF. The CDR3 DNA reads TGTGCCAGCAGCCCCTCCGTAGACTATGGCTACACCTTC.

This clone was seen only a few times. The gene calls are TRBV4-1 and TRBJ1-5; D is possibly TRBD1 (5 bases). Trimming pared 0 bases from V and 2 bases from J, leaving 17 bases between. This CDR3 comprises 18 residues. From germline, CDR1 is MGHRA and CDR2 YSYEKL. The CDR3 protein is CASSQDTGGTRGNQPQHF. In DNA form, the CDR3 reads TGCGCCAGCAGCCAAGATACTGGGGGAACCAGAGGCAATCAGCCCCAGCATTTT.

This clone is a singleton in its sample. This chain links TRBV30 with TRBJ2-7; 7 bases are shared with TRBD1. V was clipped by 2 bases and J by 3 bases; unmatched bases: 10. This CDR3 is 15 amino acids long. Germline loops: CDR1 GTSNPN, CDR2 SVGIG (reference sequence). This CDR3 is CAWSTSGAGGYEQYF. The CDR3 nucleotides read TGTGCCTGGAGTACAAGTGGCGCAGGGGGCTACGAGCAGTACTTC.

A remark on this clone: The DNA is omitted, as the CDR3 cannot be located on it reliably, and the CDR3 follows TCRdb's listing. CDR3 residues: CASSSSTKGNSPLHF. This chain connects TRBV27 to TRBJ1-6; TRBD1 reflects the table's D call only, with no check against the DNA. In germline, CDR1 is MNHEY, CDR2 SMNVEV (reference sequence). The CDR3 length is 15 residues, termini included.

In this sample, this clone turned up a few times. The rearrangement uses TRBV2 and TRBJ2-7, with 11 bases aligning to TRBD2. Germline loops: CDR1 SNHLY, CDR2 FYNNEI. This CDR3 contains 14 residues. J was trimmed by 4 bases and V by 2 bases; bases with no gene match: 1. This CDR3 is CASSESSGGYEQYF. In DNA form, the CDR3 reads TGTGCCAGCAGTGAATCTAGCGGGGGGTACGAGCAGTACTTC.

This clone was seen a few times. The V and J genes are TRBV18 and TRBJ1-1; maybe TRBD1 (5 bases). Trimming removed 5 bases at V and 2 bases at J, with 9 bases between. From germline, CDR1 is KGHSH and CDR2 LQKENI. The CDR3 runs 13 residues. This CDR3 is CASSLRGNTEAFF. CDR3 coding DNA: TGTGCCAGCTCATTGAGGGGCAACACTGAAGCTTTCTTT.

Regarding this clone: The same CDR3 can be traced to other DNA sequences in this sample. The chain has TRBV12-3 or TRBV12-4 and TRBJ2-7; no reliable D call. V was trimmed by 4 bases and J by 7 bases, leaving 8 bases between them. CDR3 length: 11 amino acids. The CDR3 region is CASSSSYEQYF. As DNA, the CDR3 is TGTGCCAGCAGTTCCAGCTATGAGCAGTACTTC.

The CDR3 DNA reads as TGTGCCAGCAGCTTAGGTTCGGACAGGGCTGGCGGGGAGCTGTTTTTT. Translation: CASSLGSDRAGGELFF. This chain links TRBV7-3 with TRBJ2-2; 8 bases align to TRBD1. CDR3 length: 16 amino acids. Germline CDR1 and CDR2: SGHTA and FQGTGA. The V segment lost 2 bases and the J segment 7 bases; nucleotides outside the gene matches: 9. The full variable domain, with the rest looked up from reference TRBV7-3 and TRBJ2-2, is GAGVSQTPSNKVTEKGKYVELRCDPISGHTALYWYRQSLGQGPEFLIYFQGTGAADDSGLPNDRFFAVRPEGSVSTLKIQRTERGDSAVYLCASSLGSDRAGGELFFGEGSRLTVL.

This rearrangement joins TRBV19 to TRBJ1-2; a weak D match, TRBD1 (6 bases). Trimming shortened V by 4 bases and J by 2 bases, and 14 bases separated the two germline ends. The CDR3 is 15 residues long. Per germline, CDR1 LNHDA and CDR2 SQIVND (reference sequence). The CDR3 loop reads CASSKPTQGNYGYTF. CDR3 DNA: TGTGCCAGTAGTAAACCTACACAGGGAAACTATGGCTACACCTTC.

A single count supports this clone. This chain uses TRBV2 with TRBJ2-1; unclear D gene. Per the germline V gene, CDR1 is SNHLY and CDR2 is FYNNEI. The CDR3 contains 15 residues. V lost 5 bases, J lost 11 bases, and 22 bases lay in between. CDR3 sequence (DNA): TGTGCCAGCAGTAATCCCCAGTCGGGTTATACCCAGCAGTTCTTC. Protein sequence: CASSNPQSGYTQQFF.

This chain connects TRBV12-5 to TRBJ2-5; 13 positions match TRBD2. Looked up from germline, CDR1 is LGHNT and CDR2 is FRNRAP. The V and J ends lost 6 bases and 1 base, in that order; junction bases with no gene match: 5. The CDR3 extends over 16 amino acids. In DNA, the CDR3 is TGTGCTAGTGGCTCAACTAGCGGGGGGGCCCAAGAGACCCAGTACTTC. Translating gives CASGSTSGGAQETQYF.

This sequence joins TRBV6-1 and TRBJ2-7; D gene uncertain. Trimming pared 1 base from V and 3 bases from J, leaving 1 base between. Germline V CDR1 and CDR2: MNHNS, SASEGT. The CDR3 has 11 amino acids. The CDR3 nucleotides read TGTGCCAGCAGTGAAGACTACGAGCAGTACTTC. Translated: CASSEDYEQYF.

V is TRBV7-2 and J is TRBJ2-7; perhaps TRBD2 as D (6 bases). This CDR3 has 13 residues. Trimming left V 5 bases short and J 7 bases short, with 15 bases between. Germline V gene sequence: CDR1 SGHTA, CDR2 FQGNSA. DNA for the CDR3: TGTGCCAGCAGCCCGGGGGTCTCCCGAGAGCAGTACTTC. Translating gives CASSPGVSREQYF.

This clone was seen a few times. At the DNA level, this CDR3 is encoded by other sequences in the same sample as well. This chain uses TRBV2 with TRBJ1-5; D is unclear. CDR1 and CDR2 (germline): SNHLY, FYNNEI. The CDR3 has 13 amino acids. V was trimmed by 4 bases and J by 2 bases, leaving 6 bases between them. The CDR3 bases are TGTGCCAGCAGTGGGGAGGGCAATCAGCCCCAGCATTTT. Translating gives CASSGEGNQPQHF.

In nucleotides, the CDR3 is TGTGCCAGCAGTACTCTAGGCGGGAGCCATGAGCAGTTCTTC. As protein: CASSTLGGSHEQFF. The chain links TRBV2 to TRBJ2-1; 7 bases agree with TRBD2. The length of the CDR3 is 14 residues. The ends lost 5 bases at V and 8 bases at J; junction bases unmatched: 9. Germline CDR1 reads SNHLY; CDR2 reads FYNNEI.

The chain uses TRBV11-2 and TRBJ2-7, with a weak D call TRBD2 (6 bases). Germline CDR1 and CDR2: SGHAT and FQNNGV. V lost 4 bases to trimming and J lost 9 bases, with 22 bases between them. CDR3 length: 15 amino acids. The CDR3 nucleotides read TGTGCCAGCAGCTCTTCCCCACGGGGGTCGGAAGCGCAGTACTTC. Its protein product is CASSSSPRGSEAQYF.